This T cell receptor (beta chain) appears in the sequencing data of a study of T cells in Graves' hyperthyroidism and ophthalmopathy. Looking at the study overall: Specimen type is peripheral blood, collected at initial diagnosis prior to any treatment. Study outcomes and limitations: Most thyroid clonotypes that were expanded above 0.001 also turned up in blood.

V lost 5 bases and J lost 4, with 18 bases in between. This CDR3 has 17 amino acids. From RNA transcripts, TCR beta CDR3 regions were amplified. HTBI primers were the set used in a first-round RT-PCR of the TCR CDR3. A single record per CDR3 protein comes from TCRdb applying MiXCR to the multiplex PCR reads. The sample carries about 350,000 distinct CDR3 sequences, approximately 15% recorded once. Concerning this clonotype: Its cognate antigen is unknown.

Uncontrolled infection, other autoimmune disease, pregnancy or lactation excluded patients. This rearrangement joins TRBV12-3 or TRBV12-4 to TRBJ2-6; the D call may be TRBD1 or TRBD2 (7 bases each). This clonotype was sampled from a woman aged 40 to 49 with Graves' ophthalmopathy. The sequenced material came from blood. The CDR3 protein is CASSRQGPGGGANVLTF. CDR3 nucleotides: TGTGCCAGCAGTCGACAGGGCCCCGGGGGGGGGGCCAACGTCCTGACTTTC.